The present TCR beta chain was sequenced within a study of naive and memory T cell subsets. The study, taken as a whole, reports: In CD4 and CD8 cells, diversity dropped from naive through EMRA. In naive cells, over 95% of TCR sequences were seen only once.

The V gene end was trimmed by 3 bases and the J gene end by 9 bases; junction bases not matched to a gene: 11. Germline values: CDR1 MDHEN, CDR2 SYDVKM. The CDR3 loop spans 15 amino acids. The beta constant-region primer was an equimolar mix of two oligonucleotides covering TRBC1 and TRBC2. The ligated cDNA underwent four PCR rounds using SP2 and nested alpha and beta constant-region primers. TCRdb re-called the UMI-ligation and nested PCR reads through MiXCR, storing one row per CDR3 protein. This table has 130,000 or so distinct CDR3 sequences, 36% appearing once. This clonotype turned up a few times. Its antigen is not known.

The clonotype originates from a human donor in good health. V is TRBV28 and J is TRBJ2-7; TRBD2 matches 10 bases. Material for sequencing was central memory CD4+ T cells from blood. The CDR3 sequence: CASSFAASGSSGQYF. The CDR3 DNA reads TGTGCCAGCAGTTTCGCGGCTAGCGGGAGTTCTGGGCAGTACTTC. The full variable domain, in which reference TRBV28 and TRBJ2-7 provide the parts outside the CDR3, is DVKVTQSSRYLVKRTGEKVFLECVQDMDHENMFWYRQDPGLGLRLIYFSYDVKMKEKGDIPEGYSVSREKKERFSLILESASTNQTSMYLCASSFAASGSSGQYFGPGTRLTVT.